Detailed here is one TCR beta chain. What it binds is not known. The data stem from a study of cytomegalovirus exposure and HLA in healthy donors. Study results and limitations: Researchers reported from a later analysis that most CMV-associated TCR beta chains appeared HLA-restricted. A later analysis associated 16,951 TCR beta sequences with HLA alleles at a 0.05 false discovery rate.

Trimming removed 8 bases from V and 3 bases from J, with 8 bases in between. Germline CDR1 ENHRY, CDR2 SYGVKD. The CDR3 sequence is 12 residues long. Primers included in the PCR were 60 Vbeta and 13 Jbeta primers. Assay: immunoSEQ multiplex PCR; the TCRdb copy retains only in-frame clones and omits some. The table has around 150,000 clones, around 76% seen once. Sequencing input: PBMCs. This sequence was found in a girl aged 10-17 years in good health and CMV-seropositive. This rearrangement joins TRBV10-3 to TRBJ2-1, with D hard to call. CDR3 DNA sequence: TGTGCCATCGGTAGTTTCTACAATGAGCAGTTCTTC. Translating it yields CAIGSFYNEQFF.